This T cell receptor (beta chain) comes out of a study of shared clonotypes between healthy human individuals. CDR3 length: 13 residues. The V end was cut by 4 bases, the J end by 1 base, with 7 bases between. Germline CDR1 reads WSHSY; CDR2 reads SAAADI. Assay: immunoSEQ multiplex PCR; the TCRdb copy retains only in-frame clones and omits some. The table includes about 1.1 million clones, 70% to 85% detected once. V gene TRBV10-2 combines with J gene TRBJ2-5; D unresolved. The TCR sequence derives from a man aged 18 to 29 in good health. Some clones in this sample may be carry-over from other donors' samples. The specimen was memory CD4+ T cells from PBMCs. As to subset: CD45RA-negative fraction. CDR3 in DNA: TGCGCCAGCAGTGCTCGGGCCCAAGAGACCCAGTACTTC. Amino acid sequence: CASSARAQETQYF.